Only a few counts were recorded for the clone carrying this T cell receptor beta chain. Its antigen is still unknown. This specimen belongs to a study of T cells after yellow fever vaccination. Whole-study results and caveats: FACS-sorted repertoires could harbor abundant contaminating bulk-population clonotypes. Relatively few clonotypes were ones that appeared in both CD4 and CD8 compartments.

It was through 5'RACE template switching that TCR cDNA was made, with a universal primer site and UMIs added. TCRdb reanalysed the 5' RACE reads using MiXCR and keeps one entry per CDR3 protein. The data hold a few hundred thousand distinct CDR3 sequences, with about 5.2% observed a single time. CDR3 length: 13 amino acids. Germline assignment: CDR1 ENHRY and CDR2 SYGVKD. V was clipped by 4 bases and J by 5 bases, with 9 bases between them. The chain is built from TRBV10-3 and TRBJ2-1; D is possibly TRBD2 (5 bases). This clonotype was sampled from a man between 18 and 35 years old who received the YFV17D yellow fever vaccine. The sample here was CD4+ T cells sorted from PBMCs, taken on the day of the yellow fever booster vaccination. The CDR3 DNA follows: TGTGCCATCAGTGGTGGAGCGGACAATGAGCAGTTCTTC. This gives the protein CAISGGADNEQFF.